The 20 T cell receptor beta chains in this list originate from one sample, sequenced in a study of blood T cell repertoires in COVID-19. This table comes from immunoSEQ multiplex PCR, and its TCRdb copy is limited to in-frame clones, with some not included. This sample has 150,000 to 200,000 clones, with around 81% found just once. Sequences were obtained from peripheral blood. These receptors were taken from a woman of 80 years or more with COVID-19, enrolled during active disease.

This clone was seen once. The chain joins TRBV10-3 to TRBJ1-1; D is uncertain. CDR1 ENHRY and CDR2 SYGVKD come from the germline V gene. This CDR3 has 14 amino acids. With 1 base removed from V and 4 bases from J, the gap between germline ends came to 10 bases. CDR3 DNA: TGTGCCATCAGTGAGTGGAGGGAGAGCACTGAAGCTTTCTTT. It is translated as CAISEWRESTEAFF.

The chain combines TRBV24-1 with TRBJ1-6, with D perhaps TRBD1 (6 bases). The V end lost 2 bases, the J end lost 7 bases, and 14 bases lay between the germline ends. Germline V gene lookup returns CDR1 KGHDR and CDR2 SFDVKD. The CDR3 runs 16 residues. CDR3 loop: CATSDSKQGSNSPLHF. The CDR3 DNA reads TGTGCCACCAGTGATTCGAAACAGGGTTCCAATTCACCCCTCCACTTT.

The genes are TRBV15 and TRBJ2-1; D is unclear. Germline V gene data show CDR1 as LNHNV and CDR2 as YYDKDF (reference sequence). Trimming pared 0 bases from V and 2 bases from J, leaving 11 bases between. This CDR3 spans 16 amino acids. DNA of the CDR3: TGTGCCACCAGCAGAGATCGGGTCACCGCCTACAATGAGCAGTTCTTC. Residues: CATSRDRVTAYNEQFF.

CDR3 coding DNA: TGTGCCAGTACGGGACTAGCGGGAAACGAGCAGTACTTC. As protein: CASTGLAGNEQYF. This chain uses TRBV2 with TRBJ2-7; 13 nucleotides line up with TRBD2. J gave up 5 bases and V 9 bases, and 4 bases lay outside the gene matches. This CDR3 is built from 13 residues. Per germline, CDR1 SNHLY and CDR2 FYNNEI.

The V and J genes are TRBV10-3 and TRBJ1-1; possibly TRBD1 for D (5 bases). This CDR3 has 12 residues. Germline CDR1 ENHRY, CDR2 SYGVKD. Trimming left V 8 bases short and J 3 bases short, with 10 bases between. CDR3 loop: CAIAGEYTEAFF. DNA of the CDR3: TGTGCCATCGCGGGGGAATACACTGAAGCTTTCTTT.

This clone was observed once. This chain links TRBV7-9 with TRBJ1-2, with D possibly being TRBD1 (5 bases). CDR3 length: 15 residues. CDR1 SEHNR and CDR2 FQNEAQ come from the germline V gene (reference sequence). Trimming took off 3 bases at V and 8 bases at J, with 19 bases between the two ends. CDR3 nucleotides: TGTGCCAGCAGCTTTGACGCAGCGGGGCCGGGGGGCTACACCTTC. Translation: CASSFDAAGPGGYTF.

The DNA of the CDR3 is TGCAGCGTCCGTAACACTGAAGCTTTCTTT. Amino acids: CSVRNTEAFF. The chain links TRBV29-1 to TRBJ1-1; D gene uncertain. V was cut by 6 bases and J by 2 bases, with 4 bases left in between. Germline assignment: CDR1 SQVTM and CDR2 ANQGSEA. The CDR3 loop spans 10 amino acids.

This clone appeared once. This chain uses TRBV6-6 with TRBJ2-1, with TRBD2 matching 7 bases. The CDR3 runs to 15 residues. Germline values: CDR1 MNHNY, CDR2 SVGAGI (reference sequence). Unmatched junction bases numbered 10, after V lost 3 bases and J lost 8 bases. As DNA, the CDR3 is TGTGCCAGCAGTTATTTGGGAGGGGAAGGCGATGAGCAGTTCTTC. Residues: CASSYLGGEGDEQFF.

The chain combines TRBV4-1 with TRBJ1-1, with D possibly being TRBD1 (5 bases). Germline CDR1 reads MGHRA; CDR2 reads YSYEKL. Trimming took 3 bases from V and 1 from J, leaving 12 bases between them. The CDR3 totals 15 residues. The CDR3 loop is CASSQGDLANTEAFF. DNA of the CDR3: TGCGCCAGCAGCCAGGGGGACTTGGCGAACACTGAAGCTTTCTTT.

The chain carries TRBV7-9 and TRBJ1-5; tentatively, D is TRBD1 (5 bases). This CDR3 contains 14 residues. V dropped 5 bases and J dropped 5 bases, with 13 bases sitting between them. In germline, CDR1 is SEHNR, CDR2 FQNEAQ (reference sequence). The chain's CDR3 is CASSLAQGDQPQHF. CDR3 DNA sequence: TGTGCCAGCAGCCTCGCCCAGGGTGATCAGCCCCAGCATTTT.

The chain has TRBV21-1 and TRBJ1-5; the table names TRBD1, a call not compared with the DNA. TRBV21-1 is tagged as a pseudogene. The CDR3 is 19 residues long. The CDR3 nucleotides read TGTGCCAGCAGCAAAAATTTGACCGGGACAGTCTATAGCAATCAGCCCCAGCATTTT. Its protein product is CASSKNLTGTVYSNQPQHF.

In this sample, this clone turned up once. The V gene is TRBV6-5, the J gene TRBJ1-2; 7 positions agree with TRBD1. The CDR3 has 14 residues. Unmatched junction bases numbered 5, after V lost 4 bases and J lost 3 bases. Per germline, CDR1 MNHEY and CDR2 SVGAGI. The CDR3 region is CASSSRQGHYGYTF. CDR3 DNA: TGTGCCAGCAGTTCAAGACAGGGCCACTATGGCTACACCTTC.

The V and J genes are TRBV7-6 and TRBJ2-3, with 12 positions matching TRBD2. Looked up from germline, CDR1 is SGHVS and CDR2 is FNYEAQ. V lost 3 bases and J lost 1; bases outside the gene matches: 5. The length of the CDR3 is 17 residues. CDR3 region: CASSLGRLAGGTDTQYF. Written as DNA, the CDR3 is TGTGCCAGCAGCTTGGGCCGACTAGCGGGGGGCACAGATACGCAGTATTTT.

The rearrangement uses TRBV5-4 and TRBJ1-5; 9 nucleotides match TRBD1. CDR3 length: 15 amino acids. V gave up 3 bases and J gave up 4 bases; unmatched junction bases: 5. The germline V gene encodes CDR1 SGHNT and CDR2 YYREEE (reference sequence). CDR3 residues: CASSYGTGKNQPQHF. The CDR3 DNA follows: TGTGCCAGCAGCTACGGGACAGGGAAAAATCAGCCCCAGCATTTT. The full variable domain, its missing parts supplied by reference TRBV5-4 and TRBJ1-5, is ETGVTQSPTHLIKTRGQQVTLRCSSQSGHNTVSWYQQALGQGPQFIFQYYREEENGRGNFPPRFSGLQFPNYSSELNVNALELDDSALYLCASSYGTGKNQPQHFGDGTRLSIL.

This clone was recorded a few times. The genes are TRBV18 and TRBJ1-1; D possibly corresponds to TRBD1 (6 bases). CDR3 size: 14 residues. Germline-derived CDR1 and CDR2 are KGHSH and LQKENI. V was cut by 4 bases and J by 5 bases, with 14 bases left in between. CDR3 in DNA: TGTGCCAGCTCACTTATCACAGGGAGTACTGAAGCTTTCTTT. Translation gives CASSLITGSTEAFF.

The CDR3 sequence is CASSQDRYWTGTGQPQHF. The CDR3 DNA sequence: TGCGCCAGCAGCCAAGATCGATATTGGACAGGGACCGGTCAGCCCCAGCATTTT. The V call is TRBV4-1, the J call TRBJ1-5; 8 nucleotides align to TRBD1. With V trimmed by 0 bases and J by 6 bases, 13 bases remained unmatched. The CDR3 contains 18 residues. Germline V gene data show CDR1 as MGHRA and CDR2 as YSYEKL.

The genes are TRBV11-3 and TRBJ1-1; a weak D match, TRBD1 (5 bases). Germline CDR1 and CDR2: SGHNT and YENEEA. CDR3 size: 17 residues. The ends were cut back, 5 bases at V and 0 bases at J, with 19 bases in the middle. The CDR3 region has the DNA TGTGCCAGCAGCGACGGGGGAGCAACCATTATGAACACTGAAGCTTTCTTT. Protein: CASSDGGATIMNTEAFF.

The CDR3 sequence: CATREVEDSPLHF. The CDR3 DNA is TGCGCCACTCGGGAAGTTGAAGATTCACCCCTCCACTTT. The chain joins TRBV5-1 to TRBJ1-6; D not resolved. The CDR3 consists of 13 residues. Trimming removed 9 bases from V and 8 bases from J, with 15 bases in between. Germline assignment: CDR1 SGHRS and CDR2 YFSETQ.

V and J are TRBV4-2 and TRBJ1-2, with D unresolved. The CDR3 runs to 14 residues. V was clipped by 4 bases and J by 3 bases, with 12 bases between them. Per germline, CDR1 LGHNA and CDR2 YNFKEQ. CDR3 protein: CASSPTRADYGYTF. As DNA, the CDR3 is TGTGCCAGCAGCCCCACGAGGGCTGACTATGGCTACACCTTC.

The rearrangement joins TRBV14 to TRBJ2-7; TRBD2 matches at 7 bases. The V and J ends lost 1 base and 6 bases, in that order; junction bases with no gene match: 6. This CDR3 has 14 amino acids. Germline V CDR1 and CDR2: SGHDN, FVKESK. The CDR3 sequence: CASSQGLASGEQYF. In DNA form, the CDR3 reads TGTGCCAGCAGCCAAGGACTAGCTAGCGGCGAGCAGTACTTC.